Only a few counts were recorded for the clone carrying this TCR beta chain. CDR3 length: 15 amino acids. V lost 3 bases and J lost 11; bases outside the gene matches: 11. Germline V gives CDR1 SGDLS, CDR2 YYNGEE. This entry comes from a study of identical twins. TCRdb reprocessed the 5' RACE reads with MiXCR, giving one entry per CDR3 protein. The sample has some 460,000 distinct CDR3 sequences; 13% to 15% are singletons. These data were also reused for a study on yellow fever vaccine responses in identical twins.

This sequence originates from a woman aged 18-29 years in good health. The source material was CD4+ T cells sorted from blood. This chain links TRBV9 with TRBJ2-1; 10 bases map to TRBD1. The CDR3, as DNA: TGTGCCAGCAGCGCGGGACAGGGGACGGTCAAACAGCAGTTCTTC. Protein product: CASSAGQGTVKQQFF.